Sequencing of this T cell receptor beta chain was carried out in a study of human T cells and chemical hapten exposure. Time point of the sample: pre-sensitization, week 0. This sample's treatment: therapeutic diphenylcyclopropenone sensitization with weekly scalp DPC. TCRdb reanalysed the RACE reads using MiXCR and keeps one entry per CDR3 protein. The sample records around 330,000 distinct CDR3 sequences, around 5.5% being singletons. This CDR3 contains 14 residues. Trimming removed 6 bases from V and 2 bases from J, with 13 bases in between. The germline V gene encodes CDR1 MNHEY and CDR2 SMNVEV (reference sequence).

This sequence was found in a woman under 30 with alopecia areata. Some clones in this sample may be carry-over from other donors' samples. Material: whole blood, obtained in connection with sensitization to the hapten diphenylcyclopropenone (DPC). The chain carries TRBV27 and TRBJ1-2; the D is unclear. The DNA for the CDR3 is TGTGCCAGCAGACCTGTAGTTTGGAACTATGGCTACACCTTC. This codes for CASRPVVWNYGYTF.